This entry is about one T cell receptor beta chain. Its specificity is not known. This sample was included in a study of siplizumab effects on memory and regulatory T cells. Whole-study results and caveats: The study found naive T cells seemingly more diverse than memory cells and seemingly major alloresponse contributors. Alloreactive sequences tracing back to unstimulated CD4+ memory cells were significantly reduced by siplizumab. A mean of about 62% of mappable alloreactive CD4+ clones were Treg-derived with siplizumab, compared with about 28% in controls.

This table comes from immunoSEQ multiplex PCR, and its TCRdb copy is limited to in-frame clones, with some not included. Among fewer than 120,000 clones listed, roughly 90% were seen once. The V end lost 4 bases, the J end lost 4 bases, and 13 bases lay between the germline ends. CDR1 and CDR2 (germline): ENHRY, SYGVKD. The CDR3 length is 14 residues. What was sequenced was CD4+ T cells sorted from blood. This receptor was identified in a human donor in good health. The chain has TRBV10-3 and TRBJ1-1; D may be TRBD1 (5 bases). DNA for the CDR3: TGTGCCATCAGTGCCGATAGGGGCGGCACTGAAGCTTTCTTT. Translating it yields CAISADRGGTEAFF.